The clone carrying this TCR beta chain was found many times. Its target is unknown. The junction departs from the called germline gene at one end, perhaps through a read error. The data stem from a study of post-analysis software for immune sequencing data. Study-wide results and limits: Multiple sclerosis patients had significantly lower normalized Chao1 diversity than controls. Among four or five TRBV segments more frequent in patients than controls were TRBV5-6, TRBV5-1 and TRBV20-1. Batch-matched samples strongly co-clustered by F measure.

Unique molecular identifiers were carried by the TCR beta cDNA libraries. Out of roughly 0.95 to 10 million T cells, 480,000 or so cDNA molecules were generated. From the PCR reads, TCRdb called clonotypes with MiXCR, one entry per CDR3 protein. The data hold about 460,000 distinct CDR3 sequences, with approximately 45% observed a single time. This CDR3 has 14 amino acids. Source material: blood. The rearrangement links TRBV12-3 or TRBV12-4 to TRBJ2-1; 12 bases map to TRBD2. The TCR originated in a girl under 18 with multiple sclerosis. The CDR3: CASSLAGGANEQFF. The CDR3 nucleotides are TGTGCCAGCAGTCTAGCGGGAGGGGCCAATGAGCAGTTCTTC.